This T cell receptor beta chain was sequenced during a study of T cells in Graves' hyperthyroidism and ophthalmopathy. As for this clonotype: No antigen is known for it.

RNA transcripts yielded amplified TCR beta CDR3 regions. An initial round of RT-PCR targeting the TCR CDR3 relied on the HTBI primer set. Via MiXCR, TCRdb re-called the multiplex PCR reads, giving one row per CDR3 protein. In the table there are about half a million distinct CDR3 sequences, roughly 21% of which are singletons. The CDR3 loop spans 13 amino acids. V lost 5 bases, J lost 3 bases, and 11 bases lay in between. CDR1 and CDR2 from the germline V gene are SGHRS and YFSETQ. It was uncontrolled infection, other autoimmune disease, pregnancy or lactation that excluded patients. Overall study results and limits: A model of 13 V-J features distinguished ophthalmopathy from stable hyperthyroidism.

The source of this sequence is a middle-aged man with Graves' ophthalmopathy. The rearrangement links TRBV5-1 to TRBJ1-1, with D tentatively TRBD1 (5 bases). The sequencing sample was made of blood. This chain's CDR3 is CASRPAGDTEAFF. DNA for the CDR3: TGCGCCAGCAGGCCAGCGGGGGACACTGAAGCTTTCTTT.